The clone carrying this TCR beta chain was observed a single time. This entry belongs to a study of blood T cell repertoires in COVID-19. Study details: Samples representing acute and convalescent COVID-19 were sourced from the United States, Italy and Spain.

Unmatched junction bases numbered 4, after V lost 6 bases and J lost 4 bases. Germline CDR1 is MNHEY and CDR2 is SVGAGI. The CDR3 consists of 14 residues. TCRdb's table, derived via immunoSEQ multiplex PCR, lists solely in-frame clones and lacks some. The repertoire holds 150,000 to 200,000 clones, with 85% to 90% as singletons. This TCR was recovered from a man aged 35-49 years with active or convalescent COVID-19. The V call is TRBV6-5, the J call TRBJ1-1; 11 bases are a match to TRBD1. The sample comprised peripheral blood. The CDR3, as DNA: TGTGCCAGCAGAAGGACAGGGGGCAGCACTGAAGCTTTCTTT. It encodes CASRRTGGSTEAFF.